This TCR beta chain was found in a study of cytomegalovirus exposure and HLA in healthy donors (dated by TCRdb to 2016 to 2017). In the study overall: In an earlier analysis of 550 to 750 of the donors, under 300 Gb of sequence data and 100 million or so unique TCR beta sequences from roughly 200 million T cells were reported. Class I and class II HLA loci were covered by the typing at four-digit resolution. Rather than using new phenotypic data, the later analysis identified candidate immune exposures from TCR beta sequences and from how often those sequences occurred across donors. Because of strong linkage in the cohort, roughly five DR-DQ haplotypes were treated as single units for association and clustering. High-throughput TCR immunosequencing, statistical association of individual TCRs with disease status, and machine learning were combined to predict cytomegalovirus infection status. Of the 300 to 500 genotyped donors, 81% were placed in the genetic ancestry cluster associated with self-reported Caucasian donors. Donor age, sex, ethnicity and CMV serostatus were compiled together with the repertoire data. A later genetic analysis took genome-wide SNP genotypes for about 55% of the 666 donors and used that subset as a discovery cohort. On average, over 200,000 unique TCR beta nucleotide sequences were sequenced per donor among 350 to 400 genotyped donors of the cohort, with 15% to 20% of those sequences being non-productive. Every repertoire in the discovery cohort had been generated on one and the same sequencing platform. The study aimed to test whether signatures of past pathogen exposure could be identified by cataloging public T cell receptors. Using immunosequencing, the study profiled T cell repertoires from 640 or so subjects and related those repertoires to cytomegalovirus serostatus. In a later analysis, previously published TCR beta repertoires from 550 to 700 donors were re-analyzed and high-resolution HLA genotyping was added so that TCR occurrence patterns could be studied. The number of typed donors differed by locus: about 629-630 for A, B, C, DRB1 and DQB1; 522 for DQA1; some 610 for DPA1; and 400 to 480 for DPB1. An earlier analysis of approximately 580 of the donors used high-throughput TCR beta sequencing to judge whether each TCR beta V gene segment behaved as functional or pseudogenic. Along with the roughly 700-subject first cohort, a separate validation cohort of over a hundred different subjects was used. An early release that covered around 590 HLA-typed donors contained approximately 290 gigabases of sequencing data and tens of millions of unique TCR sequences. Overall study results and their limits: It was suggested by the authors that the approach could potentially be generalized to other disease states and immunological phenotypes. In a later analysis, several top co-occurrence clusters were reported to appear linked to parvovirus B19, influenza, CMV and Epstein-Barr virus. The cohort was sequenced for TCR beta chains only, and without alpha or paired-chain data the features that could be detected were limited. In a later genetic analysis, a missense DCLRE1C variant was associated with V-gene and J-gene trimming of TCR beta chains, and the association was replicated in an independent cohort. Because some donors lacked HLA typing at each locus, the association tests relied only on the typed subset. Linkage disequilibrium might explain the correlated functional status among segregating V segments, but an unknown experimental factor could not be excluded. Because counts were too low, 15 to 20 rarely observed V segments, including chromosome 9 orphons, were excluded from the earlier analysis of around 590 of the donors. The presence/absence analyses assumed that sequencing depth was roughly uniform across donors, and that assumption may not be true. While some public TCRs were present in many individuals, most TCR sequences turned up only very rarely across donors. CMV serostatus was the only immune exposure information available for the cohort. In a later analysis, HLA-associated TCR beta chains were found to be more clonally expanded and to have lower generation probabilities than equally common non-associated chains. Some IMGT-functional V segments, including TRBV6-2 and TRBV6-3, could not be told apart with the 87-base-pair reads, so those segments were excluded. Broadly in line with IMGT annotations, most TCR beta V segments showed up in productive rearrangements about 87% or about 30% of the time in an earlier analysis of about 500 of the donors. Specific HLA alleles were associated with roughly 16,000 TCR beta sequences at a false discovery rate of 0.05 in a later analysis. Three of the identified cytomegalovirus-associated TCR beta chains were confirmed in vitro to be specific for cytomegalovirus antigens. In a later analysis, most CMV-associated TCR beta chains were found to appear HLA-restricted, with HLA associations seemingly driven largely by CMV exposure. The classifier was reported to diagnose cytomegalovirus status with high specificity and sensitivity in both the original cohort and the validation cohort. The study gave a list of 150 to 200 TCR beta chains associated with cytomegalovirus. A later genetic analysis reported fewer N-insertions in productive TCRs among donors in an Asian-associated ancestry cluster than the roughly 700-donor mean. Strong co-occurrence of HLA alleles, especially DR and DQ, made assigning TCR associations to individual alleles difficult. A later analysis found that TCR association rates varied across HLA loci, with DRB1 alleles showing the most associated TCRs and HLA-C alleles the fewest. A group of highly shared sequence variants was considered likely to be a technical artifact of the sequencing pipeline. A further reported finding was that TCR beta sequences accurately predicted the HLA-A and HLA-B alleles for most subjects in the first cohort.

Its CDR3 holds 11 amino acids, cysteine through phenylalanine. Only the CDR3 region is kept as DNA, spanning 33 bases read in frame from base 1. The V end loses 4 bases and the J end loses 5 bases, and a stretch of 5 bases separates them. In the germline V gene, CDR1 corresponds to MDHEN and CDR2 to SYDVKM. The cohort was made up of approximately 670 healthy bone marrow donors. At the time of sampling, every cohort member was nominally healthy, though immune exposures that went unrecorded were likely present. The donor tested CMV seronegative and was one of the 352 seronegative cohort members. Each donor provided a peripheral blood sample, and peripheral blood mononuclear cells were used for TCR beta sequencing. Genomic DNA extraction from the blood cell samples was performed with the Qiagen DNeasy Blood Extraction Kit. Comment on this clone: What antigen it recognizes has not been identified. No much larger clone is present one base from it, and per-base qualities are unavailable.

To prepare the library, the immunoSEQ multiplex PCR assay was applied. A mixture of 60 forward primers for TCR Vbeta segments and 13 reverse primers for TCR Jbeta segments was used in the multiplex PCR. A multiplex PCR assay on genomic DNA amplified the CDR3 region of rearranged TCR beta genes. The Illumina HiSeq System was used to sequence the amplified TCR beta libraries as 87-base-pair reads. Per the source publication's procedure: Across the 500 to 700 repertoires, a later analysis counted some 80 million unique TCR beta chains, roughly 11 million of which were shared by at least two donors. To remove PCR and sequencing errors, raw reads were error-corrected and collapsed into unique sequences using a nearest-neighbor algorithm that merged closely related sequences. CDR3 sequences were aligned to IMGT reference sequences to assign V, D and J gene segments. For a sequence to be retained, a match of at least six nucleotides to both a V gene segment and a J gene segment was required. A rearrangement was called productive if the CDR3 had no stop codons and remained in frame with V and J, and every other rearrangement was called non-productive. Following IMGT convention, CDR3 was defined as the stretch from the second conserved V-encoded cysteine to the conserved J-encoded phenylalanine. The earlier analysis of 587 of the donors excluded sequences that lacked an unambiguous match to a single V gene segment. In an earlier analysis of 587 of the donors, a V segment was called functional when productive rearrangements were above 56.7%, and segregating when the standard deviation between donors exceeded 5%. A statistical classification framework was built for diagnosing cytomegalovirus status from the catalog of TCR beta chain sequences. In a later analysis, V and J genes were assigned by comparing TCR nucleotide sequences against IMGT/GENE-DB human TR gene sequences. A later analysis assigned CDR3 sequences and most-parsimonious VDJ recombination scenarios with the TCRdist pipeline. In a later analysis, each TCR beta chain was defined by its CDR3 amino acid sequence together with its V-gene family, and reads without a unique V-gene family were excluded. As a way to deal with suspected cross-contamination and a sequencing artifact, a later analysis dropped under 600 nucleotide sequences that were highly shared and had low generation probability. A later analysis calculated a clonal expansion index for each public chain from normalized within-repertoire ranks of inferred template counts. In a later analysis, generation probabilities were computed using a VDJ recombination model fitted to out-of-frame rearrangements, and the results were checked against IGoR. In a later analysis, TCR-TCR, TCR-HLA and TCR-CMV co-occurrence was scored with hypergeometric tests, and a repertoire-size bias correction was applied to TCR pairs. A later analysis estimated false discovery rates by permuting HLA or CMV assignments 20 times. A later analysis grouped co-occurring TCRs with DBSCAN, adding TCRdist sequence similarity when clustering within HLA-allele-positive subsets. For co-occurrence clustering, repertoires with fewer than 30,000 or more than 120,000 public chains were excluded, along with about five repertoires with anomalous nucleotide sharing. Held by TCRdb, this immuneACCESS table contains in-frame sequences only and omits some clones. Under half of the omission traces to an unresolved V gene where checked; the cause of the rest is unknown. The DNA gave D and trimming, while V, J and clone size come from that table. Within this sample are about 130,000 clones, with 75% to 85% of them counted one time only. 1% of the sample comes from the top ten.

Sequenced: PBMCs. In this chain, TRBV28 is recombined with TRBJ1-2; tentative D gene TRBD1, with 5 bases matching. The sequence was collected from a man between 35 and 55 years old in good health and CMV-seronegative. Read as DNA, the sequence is TGTGCCAGCAGTTCAGGGTATGGCTACACCTTC. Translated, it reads CASSSGYGYTF.